A single sample gave rise to the 2 T cell receptor beta chains below, sequenced in a study of blood T cells in healthy people across ages. Through a sample-barcoded 5' primer and a J-beta primer mix, a second PCR was run for roughly 7 to 11 cycles. Each CDR3 protein gets one entry after TCRdb re-called the 5' RACE reads with MiXCR. This table has about 930,000 distinct CDR3 sequences, 25% to 35% appearing once. This sample was also put to use in a study of T cells of mothers and their children.

The sample taken for sequencing was blood. These receptors were obtained from a woman aged 35 to 49 in good health.

The chain combines TRBV28 with TRBJ2-7, with a weak D call TRBD1 (5 bases). V lost 1 base to trimming and J lost 3 bases, with 19 bases between them. This CDR3 contains 17 residues. CDR1 and CDR2 from the germline V gene are MDHEN and SYDVKM. CDR3 in DNA: TGTGCCAGCAGTTTATCCACCCCCGGCCAAAGGGGCTACGAGCAGTACTTC. Its translation: CASSLSTPGQRGYEQYF.

This sequence joins TRBV15 and TRBJ2-2; 9 nucleotides agree with TRBD1. The V and J ends lost 5 bases and 4 bases, in that order; junction bases with no gene match: 5. The CDR3 is 15 amino acids. CDR1 LNHNV and CDR2 YYDKDF come from the germline V gene (reference sequence). CDR3 DNA sequence: TGTGCCACCAGCGGCCGGGACAGGGCCACCGGGGAGCTGTTTTTT. It translates to CATSGRDRATGELFF.